This entry describes one T cell receptor beta chain. Its specificity is not known. These data originate in a study of shared clonotypes between healthy human individuals. Study-wide context: Each donor contributed plates that comprised three CD4 naive, three CD4 memory, two CD8 naive and one CD8 memory.

Data came from immunoSEQ multiplex PCR; TCRdb stores just in-frame clones and leaves some out. Found here are around 1.5 million clones, approximately 98% of them singletons; the top ten hold less than 0.55%. General study findings and limits: A handful of donors showed sharing of about 4.6% of naive CD4 clonotypes.

CDR3 length equals 17 residues. V was trimmed by 10 bases and J by 2 bases, leaving 21 bases between them. Germline loops: CDR1 SNHLY, CDR2 FYNNEI. This clonotype originated in a man aged 30-40 years in good health. Sequences were obtained from naive CD4+ T cells sorted from blood. The subset was: CD45RA+ positively selected. The chain uses TRBV2 and TRBJ2-6; D possibly uses TRBD1 or TRBD2 (6 bases each). CDR3 nucleotide sequence: TGTGCCACCTTTCTAGGGGGGATCGGCACTGGGGCCAACGTCCTGACTTTC. Protein sequence: CATFLGGIGTGANVLTF.